These 29 T cell receptor beta chains came from one sample sequenced in a study of identical twins. TCRdb passed the 5' RACE reads through MiXCR, listing each CDR3 protein once. The sample lists around 1.7 million distinct CDR3 sequences, about 30% occurring once. Sequences were obtained from cord blood. All receptors derive from a newborn girl in good health.

This chain links TRBV7-8 with TRBJ2-1; unclear D gene. The CDR3 has 16 amino acids. The V gene lost 6 bases and the J gene lost 2 bases, with 17 bases spanning the gap. Germline V gives CDR1 SGHVS, CDR2 FQNEAQ. The DNA of the CDR3 is TGTGCCAGCAGTACCTCTAGAGTAGTCACCTACAATGAGCAGTTCTTC. This gives the protein CASSTSRVVTYNEQFF. Full variable domain (missing parts from reference TRBV7-8 and TRBJ2-1): GAGVSQSPRYKVAKRGQDVALRCDPISGHVSLFWYQQALGQGPEFLTYFQNEAQLDKSGLPSDRFFAERPEGSVSTLKIQRTQQEDSAVYLCASSTSRVVTYNEQFFGPGTRLTVL.

This clonotype has only a few counts. This chain's CDR3 is CASSLSSGRNIQYF. In nucleotides, the CDR3 is TGCGCCAGCAGCCTGAGTAGCGGGAGAAACATTCAGTACTTC. This chain joins TRBV5-1 and TRBJ2-4, with 9 positions matching TRBD2. CDR1 and CDR2 (germline): SGHRS, YFSETQ. J was trimmed by 6 bases and V by 4 bases; bases with no gene match: 5. This CDR3 has 14 residues. Full variable domain (remainder filled in from reference TRBV5-1 and TRBJ2-4): KAGVTQTPRYLIKTRGQQVTLSCSPISGHRSVSWYQQTPGQGLQFLFEYFSETQRNKGNFPGRFSGRQFSNSRSEMNVSTLELGDSALYLCASSLSSGRNIQYFGAGTRLSVL.

Of note for this clonotype: Mismatch with germline at one junction end may stem from a read error. The chain couples TRBV4-2 to TRBJ2-3; perhaps TRBD2 as D (5 bases). The CDR3 is 16 residues long. Per the germline V gene, CDR1 is LGHNA and CDR2 is YNFKEQ. For the CDR3, the DNA is TGTGTCAGCTCCCTGTTGACCCCCCTAGCTCCAGATACGCAGTATTTT. This encodes CVSSLLTPLAPDTQYF.

The chain carries TRBV5-1 and TRBJ2-5, with 8 bases that match TRBD1. V lost 2 bases to trimming and J lost 4 bases; unmatched junction nucleotides: 10. Germline CDR1 is SGHRS and CDR2 is YFSETQ. The CDR3 is made up of 16 amino acids. CDR3: CASSFAPTGGVETQYF. As DNA, the CDR3 is TGCGCCAGCAGCTTCGCCCCCACAGGGGGTGTAGAGACCCAGTACTTC.

The rearrangement uses TRBV20-1 and TRBJ2-1, with a tentative D call TRBD2 (5 bases). The CDR3 consists of 13 residues. Germline V gene sequence: CDR1 DFQATT, CDR2 SNEGSKA (reference sequence). V shed 5 bases and J shed 7 bases, with 15 bases lying between them. The CDR3 reads CSAPGKWTNEQFF. CDR3 bases: TGCAGTGCTCCCGGGAAATGGACTAATGAGCAGTTCTTC.

The chain recombines TRBV12-3 or TRBV12-4 with TRBJ1-2; 7 nucleotides match TRBD1. The CDR3 extends over 13 amino acids. V lost 5 bases, J lost 5 bases, and 5 bases stayed unmatched. CDR3 sequence reads: CASSGTVGYGYTF. As DNA, the CDR3 is TGTGCCAGCAGTGGGACAGTCGGGTATGGCTACACCTTC.

This chain uses TRBV29-1 with TRBJ1-4; tentatively, D is TRBD1 (5 bases). This CDR3 contains 16 residues. The ends were cut back, 7 bases at V and 1 base at J, with 19 bases in the middle. The germline CDR1 and CDR2 sequences are SQVTM and ANQGSEA. The CDR3 spells CSAGGSAYGTNEKLFF. The CDR3 DNA is TGCAGCGCCGGGGGGTCAGCCTATGGAACTAATGAAAAACTGTTTTTT.

This clonotype was picked up many times. The V call is TRBV4-2, the J call TRBJ2-5, with a possible D match to TRBD2 (5 bases). The germline gives CDR1 LGHNA, CDR2 YNFKEQ. This CDR3 has 15 amino acids. The V and J ends lost 0 bases and 5 bases respectively, with 13 bases between them. The DNA for the CDR3 is TGTGCCAGCAGCCAAGAGGACTTTCAATACGAGACCCAGTACTTC. Amino acids: CASSQEDFQYETQYF.

CDR3 bases: TGTGCCAGCAGTGAATGGGGGGGGTCCTACGAGCAGTACTTC. It specifies CASSEWGGSYEQYF. V is TRBV25-1 and J is TRBJ2-7; the match to TRBD2 covers 7 bases. CDR1 and CDR2 from the germline V gene are MGHDK and SYGVNS. Trimming at V came to 1 base and at J to 1 base, leaving 1 base not matched to a gene. The CDR3 is 14 residues long.

This clonotype appeared a few times. J is TRBJ1-2 and V is TRBV6-1; no firm D call. The germline CDR1 and CDR2 sequences are MNHNS and SASEGT. This CDR3 contains 13 residues. Trimming removed 2 bases from V and 2 bases from J, with 6 bases in between. The CDR3 is CASSEWRNYGYTF. The DNA for the CDR3 is TGTGCCAGCAGTGAATGGAGAAACTATGGCTACACCTTC.

The chain uses TRBV18 and TRBJ1-1; TRBD1 matches 7 bases. V shed 3 bases and J 2 bases; nucleotides not matched to a gene: 9. The CDR3 has 16 residues. The germline V gene encodes CDR1 KGHSH and CDR2 LQKENI. Written as DNA, the CDR3 is TGTGCCAGCTCACCGCGACAGGGAGATACTAACACTGAAGCTTTCTTT. As protein: CASSPRQGDTNTEAFF.

The chain uses TRBV7-9 and TRBJ1-1, with unresolved D. The length of the CDR3 is 14 residues. Germline CDR1 reads SEHNR; CDR2 reads FQNEAQ (reference sequence). V was shortened by 3 bases and J by 5 bases, with 13 bases between the two germline ends. The CDR3 is CASSLETTGTEAFF. For the CDR3, the DNA is TGTGCCAGCAGCTTGGAGACAACGGGGACTGAAGCTTTCTTT.

The chain uses TRBV21-1 and TRBJ1-5. TRBV21-1 is listed as a pseudogene. CDR3 length: 13 amino acids. The CDR3 DNA reads TGTGCCAGCAGCAAAGCAAAACGACAGCCCCAGCATTTT. Translating gives CASSKAKRQPQHF.

The V gene is TRBV10-3, the J gene TRBJ2-5, with 12 bases identical to TRBD2. In germline, CDR1 is ENHRY, CDR2 SYGVKD. The CDR3 sequence is 15 residues long. Trimming took 6 bases from V and 2 from J; bases not matched to a gene: 4. The CDR3 sequence is CAIRPSGRVQETQYF. The DNA of the CDR3 is TGTGCCATCAGGCCTAGCGGGAGGGTACAAGAGACCCAGTACTTC.

V usage is TRBV11-1 and J usage is TRBJ2-4; D remains ambiguous. The germline V gene has CDR1 SGHAT and CDR2 FQDESV (reference sequence). CDR3 length equals 17 residues. The ends were cut back, 5 bases at V and 0 bases at J, with 17 bases in the middle. In nucleotides, the CDR3 is TGTGCCAGCAGCCTGGATCCGGGCCTACTAGCCAAAAACATTCAGTACTTC. Residues: CASSLDPGLLAKNIQYF.

About this clonotype itself: A read error may produce the germline difference seen at one junction end. This chain uses TRBV7-7 with TRBJ2-5, with 11 bases that match TRBD2. The CDR3 runs 18 residues. In germline, CDR1 is SSHAT, CDR2 FNYEAQ (reference sequence). This CDR3 reads CASSSRSPTSGNQEAQYF. CDR3 DNA: TGTGCTAGCAGTTCCAGATCCCCGACTAGCGGGAACCAAGAGGCCCAGTACTTC. Looking up the rest from reference TRBV7-7 and TRBJ2-5 gives the full variable domain: GAGVSQSPRYKVTKRGQDVTLRCDPISSHATLYWYQQALGQGPEFLTYFNYEAQPDKSGLPSDRFSAERPEGSISTLTIQRTEQRDSAMYRCASSSRSPTSGNQEAQYFGPGTRLLVL.

V gene TRBV9 combines with J gene TRBJ2-5; D assignment may be TRBD1 or TRBD2 (5 bases each). Per germline, CDR1 SGDLS and CDR2 YYNGEE. Trimming shortened V by 2 bases and J by 1 base, and 12 bases separated the two germline ends. This CDR3 comprises 15 residues. The CDR3 sequence: CASSVSPGAQETQYF. The CDR3 bases are TGTGCCAGCAGCGTTTCCCCCGGGGCCCAAGAGACCCAGTACTTC. Together with reference TRBV9 and TRBJ2-5, the CDR3 gives the full variable domain: DSGVTQTPKHLITATGQRVTLRCSPRSGDLSVYWYQQSLDQGLQFLIQYYNGEERAKGNILERFSAQQFPDLHSELNLSSLELGDSALYFCASSVSPGAQETQYFGPGTRLLVL.

V is TRBV20-1 and J is TRBJ1-6, with D possibly being TRBD1 (6 bases). CDR1 and CDR2 from the germline V gene are DFQATT and SNEGSKA (reference sequence). This CDR3 region has 15 residues. The V and J ends lost 4 bases and 1 base respectively, with 11 bases between them. The CDR3 reads CSANRRGSYNSPLHF. The CDR3 DNA reads as TGCAGTGCTAACAGGAGGGGGTCCTATAATTCACCCCTCCACTTT.

The chain carries TRBV7-2 and TRBJ2-5, with a weak D call TRBD2 (6 bases). This CDR3 is 14 amino acids long. V lost 0 bases and J 5 bases, leaving 10 bases between the germline ends. From germline, CDR1 is SGHTA and CDR2 FQGNSA. CDR3 bases: TGTGCCAGCAGCTTAGCGGCGGGATGGGAGACCCAGTACTTC. Amino acid sequence: CASSLAAGWETQYF.

Only a few counts were recorded for this clonotype. The V gene is TRBV6-1, the J gene TRBJ2-7; TRBD2 is a possible D gene (5 bases). The CDR3 consists of 14 residues. From germline, CDR1 is MNHNS and CDR2 SASEGT. The V gene lost 7 bases and the J gene lost 3 bases, with 16 bases spanning the gap. This CDR3 is CASKRLRPLYEQYF. CDR3 DNA: TGTGCCAGCAAACGACTACGCCCTCTCTACGAGCAGTACTTC.

The chain has TRBV7-9 and TRBJ1-1; D is possibly TRBD1 (5 bases). Germline CDR1 reads SEHNR; CDR2 reads FQNEAQ (reference sequence). CDR3 length: 15 residues. V was shortened by 1 base and J by 5 bases, with 14 bases between the two germline ends. CDR3 in DNA: TGTGCCAGCAGCTTAGGGGGGGGTGCGGGGACTGAAGCTTTCTTT. Its protein product is CASSLGGGAGTEAFF.

The CDR3 DNA is TGCGCCAGCAGCCGGGACATAAAATTCTCTGGAAACACCATATATTTT. As protein: CASSRDIKFSGNTIYF. This rearrangement joins TRBV4-1 to TRBJ1-3; D may be TRBD1 (6 bases). The V gene lost 4 bases and the J gene lost 0 bases, with 13 bases spanning the gap. Germline CDR1 MGHRA, CDR2 YSYEKL. The CDR3 covers 16 residues.

J is TRBJ2-1 and V is TRBV20-1, with TRBD2 matching 8 bases. V lost 4 bases, J lost 8 bases, and 13 bases stayed unmatched. This CDR3 region has 15 residues. Germline V CDR1 and CDR2: DFQATT, SNEGSKA (reference sequence). The CDR3 spells CSATPGAGGKDEQFF. The CDR3 DNA reads as TGCAGTGCTACCCCAGGGGCGGGGGGTAAGGATGAGCAGTTCTTC.

The CDR3 sequence is CASSQDITGWSYGYTF. DNA of the CDR3: TGCGCCAGCAGCCAAGATATAACAGGATGGAGCTATGGCTACACCTTC. The chain combines TRBV4-1 with TRBJ1-2; possibly TRBD1 for D (5 bases). The CDR3 spans 16 residues. Germline V gene lookup returns CDR1 MGHRA and CDR2 YSYEKL. With 0 bases removed from V and 4 bases from J, the gap between germline ends came to 15 bases.

This clonotype came up once. The V and J genes are TRBV20-1 and TRBJ2-5; D is perhaps TRBD1 (6 bases). With the DNA end fitting TRBJ2-7 better, the J assignment may be wrong. The CDR3 extends over 14 amino acids. Germline values: CDR1 DFQATT, CDR2 SNEGSKA (reference sequence). Here the CDR3 DNA reads TGCAGTGCTAGAGGGGGTACCGGGACACCCGAGCAGTACTTC. It translates to CSARGGTGTPEQYF.

This clonotype was observed a single time. V usage is TRBV20-1 and J usage is TRBJ1-1, with 8 bases fitting TRBD1. The CDR3 runs to 13 residues. Germline V gene sequence: CDR1 DFQATT, CDR2 SNEGSKA (reference sequence). Trimming at V came to 3 bases and at J to 3 bases, leaving 3 bases not matched to a gene. The CDR3: CSARTGADTEAFF. Written as DNA, the CDR3 is TGCAGTGCTAGGACAGGGGCGGACACTGAAGCTTTCTTT.

The rearrangement links TRBV5-8 to TRBJ2-3; possibly TRBD2 for D (5 bases). The CDR3 consists of 14 residues. Germline V lookup: CDR1 SGHTS, CDR2 YDEGEE. V was cut by 0 bases and J by 4 bases, with 9 bases left in between. The CDR3: CASSLASRADTQYF. In nucleotides, the CDR3 is TGTGCCAGCAGCTTGGCCTCGAGGGCAGATACGCAGTATTTT.

The genes are TRBV28 and TRBJ1-2; tentative D call: TRBD1 (6 bases). Germline V gene data show CDR1 as MDHEN and CDR2 as SYDVKM. Trimming removed 7 bases at V and 4 bases at J, with 16 bases between. This CDR3 has 14 residues. The CDR3: CASTLGGEGYGYTF. In DNA, the CDR3 is TGTGCCAGCACCTTGGGGGGCGAGGGCTATGGCTACACCTTC.

The chain carries TRBV2 and TRBJ2-1; either TRBD1 or TRBD2 may fit D (5 bases each). CDR1 and CDR2 from the germline V gene are SNHLY and FYNNEI. The CDR3 contains 16 residues. V was pared by 7 bases and J by 0 bases, with 16 bases between. CDR3 protein: CASTTSGTSSYNEQFF. In DNA form, the CDR3 reads TGTGCCAGCACCACGTCCGGGACGTCCTCCTACAATGAGCAGTTCTTC.